This T cell receptor (beta chain) was captured by sequencing in a study of regulatory T cells in long-lasting Graves disease. Study findings and constraints: TRBV28, TRBJ1-2 and TRBJ2-5 were segments that persistent disease favored. Persistent Graves' patients showed less TCR diversity than newly diagnosed patients showed.

For TCR beta, libraries came from iRepertoire HTBI primers and Arm-PCR of CDR3 regions. Per the study methods: The samples yielded 55 to 75 TRBV and roughly 13 TRBJ segments. MiXCR, run by TCRdb on the multiplex PCR reads, gives a single entry per CDR3 protein. TCRdb's processing, not the study's, gives the V and J calls here. Of around 500,000 distinct CDR3 sequences detected, around 20% appear once; the ten largest clones hold 7.8%. Noted time point: persistent/refractory GD, antithyroid drugs over 5 years with positive TRAb. There was RNA extracted from PBMCs, and the TCR library was made from it. Each of the patients was recruited from an endocrinology department situated in Xi'an, China. Regarding this clonotype: Its cognate antigen is unknown.

The CDR3 totals 13 residues. The V gene lost 6 bases and the J gene lost 0 bases, with 11 bases spanning the gap. From germline, CDR1 is SQVTM and CDR2 ANQGSEA. The starting material was peripheral blood mononuclear cells (PBMCs), obtained when the disease was refractory, from a patient treated with antithyroid drugs. This receptor was obtained from a female donor with Graves disease. The chain links TRBV29-1 to TRBJ1-1; the D is unclear. For the CDR3, the DNA is TGCAGCGTGTCCGGGAAAATGAACACTGAAGCTTTCTTT. This encodes CSVSGKMNTEAFF.